This T cell receptor beta chain was retrieved from a study of blood T cell repertoires in COVID-19 (dated by TCRdb to about 2020). For context, the study as a whole: Collaborator samples came from the United States, Italy and Spain and covered acute and convalescent phases of COVID-19. The prospective study material was composed of cDNA or gDNA derived from T cells, B-cell-depleted T cells, or PBMCs. Subjects who had been exposed to COVID-19, were actively infected with it, or had recovered from it provided the deeply sampled blood TCRbeta repertoires that made up the dataset. The repertoires were released in a freely available public database intended as a resource for research on the immune response to SARS-CoV-2. Samples were obtained from the ongoing ImmuneRACE study (first 160 participants) and from 1,254 subjects provided by 6 global collaborators. Nearly every sample came with metadata listing a de-identified subject ID, COVID-19 status, age in years and sex. Where available, HLA class I and class II types were obtained from metadata supplied by the sample provider rather than from assay-based typing. The study at large found these results: The quantity of clinical and demographic metadata differed by source and by participant and was supplied without curation.

The collaborating institutions used their own protocols to collect whole blood in K2EDTA tubes. Collaborator samples were shipped for TCRbeta analysis as frozen whole blood, isolated PBMCs, or DNA extracted from either sample type. TCRbeta CDR3 regions were amplified from genomic DNA using the immunoSEQ Assay, a bias-controlled multiplex PCR. From the authors' description of their analysis: The number of nucleated cells in each sample was estimated by amplification of reference gene primers within the assay. To quantify the absolute abundance of each unique TCRbeta CDR3 rearrangement, sequence reads were collapsed and filtered. For each sample, productive Simpson clonality was calculated by taking the square root of Simpson's diversity index across productive rearrangements. Drawn from immuneACCESS, this table holds only the in-frame rearrangements with V and J called that TCRdb kept. Clones are partly lost; checked studies trace under half to an unresolved V gene and leave the rest unexplained. The D gene and trimming were derived from the DNA, and the V and J assignments and clone size from that table. Counted in this sample were about 70,000 clones; about 82% of them appeared once. The ten largest clones add up to less than 2% of the sample.

The germline V gene gives CDR1 as MGHRA and CDR2 as YSYEKL. Measured from the cysteine to the phenylalanine, the CDR3 is 17 residues long. This entry keeps only the CDR3 DNA: 51 bases, framed from base 1. Trimming takes 3 bases off V and 6 bases off J; junction bases not matched to a gene: 14. Comments on this clone: Its binding antigen is unknown. There are no base qualities to consult, and no much larger clone falls within one base.

The material sequenced was peripheral blood. In this chain, TRBV4-1 is recombined with TRBJ1-2; 9 bases in the junction line up with TRBD1. The origin of this receptor is an older woman with acute or convalescent COVID-19. The nucleotides are TGCGCCAGCAGCCACTCCGTACCGACAGGGGGACTTAATGGCTACACCTTC. It encodes CASSHSVPTGGLNGYTF.